The T cell receptor beta chain described here comes from a study of cytomegalovirus exposure and HLA in healthy donors. Study outcomes and limitations: It was reported that TCR beta sequences correctly inferred the HLA-A and HLA-B alleles for most subjects. Analysis was carried out at a later point, and it linked a missense DCLRE1C variant to TCR beta V- and J-gene trimming.

This clone showed up just once. Its antigen is unknown. This CDR3 comprises 16 residues. Trimming stripped 2 bases from V and 0 bases from J, with 14 bases between. CDR1 and CDR2 from the germline V gene are SGHNT and YENEEA. Primers: 60 Vbeta forward and 13 Jbeta reverse. Profiled with immunoSEQ multiplex PCR; TCRdb holds only in-frame clones, not every one. The table lists over 150,000 clones, around four fifths of them singletons, with around 1.3% in the top ten. This clonotype originated in a woman aged 45-60 years in good health and CMV-seronegative. Sequenced sample: PBMCs. The rearrangement joins TRBV11-3 to TRBJ2-7, with a weak D call TRBD1 (6 bases). CDR3 DNA: TGTGCCAGCAGCTTATACCCCCGGGACATCTCCTACGAGCAGTACTTC. Encoded protein: CASSLYPRDISYEQYF.